Given below is one T cell receptor beta chain in context. The sample is drawn from a study of blood T cell repertoires in COVID-19. About the research overall: In each case, the material was cDNA or gDNA derived from T cells, B-cell-depleted T cells, or PBMCs.

Libraries were prepared by immunoSEQ multiplex PCR; TCRdb keeps only in-frame clonotypes and omits some of them. This sample has about 270,000 clones, with 86% found just once. CDR3 length equals 13 residues. The germline V and J ends were trimmed by 1 base and 6 bases, with 12 bases remaining between them. Germline V gene data show CDR1 as GTSNPN and CDR2 as SVGIG (reference sequence). Sequenced sample: peripheral blood. This rearrangement joins TRBV30 to TRBJ2-5, with D tentatively TRBD1 (7 bases). The receptor comes from a man in his forties with active or convalescent COVID-19. CDR3 nucleotide sequence: TGTGCCTGGAGTGCCCAGGGGGGAAAGACCCAGTACTTC. It codes for CAWSAQGGKTQYF.